This T cell receptor (beta chain) came from a study of graft-versus-host responses after intestinal transplantation. Background on the study: Recipients received multivisceral, liver-intestinal, or isolated intestinal transplants. All of the recipients had induction that used anti-thymocyte globulin, then tacrolimus and steroids for three to four years. Findings of the study overall: Early post-transplant HvG declines showed an association with peak circulating GvH clone levels. Allografts from individuals with graft-donor T cell macrochimerism displayed high graft-versus-host to host-versus-graft clonal ratios.

This clone has just one count. Its antigen is unknown. CDR3 length: 20 residues. The repertoire was sequenced with immunoSEQ multiplex PCR; TCRdb's copy has only in-frame clones and lacks some. The table includes about 36,000 clones, approximately 94% detected once. Sequencing was performed on unstimulated CD4+ T cells sorted from spleen or lymph node cells, taken before transplant. The TCR originated in a human donor who was the organ donor for an intestinal transplant. The rearrangement links TRBV12-2 to TRBJ2-3; the table's D call of TRBD2 was not tested on the DNA. TRBV12-2 is termed a pseudogene. CDR3 region: CASRLVPGTLGGAGTDTQYF. The CDR3 DNA follows: TGTGCAAGTCGCTTAGTCCCCGGGACTTTAGGGGGGGCGGGCACAGATACGCAGTATTTT.